This T cell receptor (beta chain) was sequenced for a study of radiation and T cells in renal cell carcinoma. Study information: Nephrectomy followed 15 Gy stereotactic body radiation by 4 weeks. Findings and caveats of the study: In blood, top tumor clones expanded by 2 weeks, shrinking by 4.

Of note for this clone: Its antigen is unidentified.

Per germline, CDR1 MNHEY and CDR2 SMNVEV (reference sequence). This CDR3 comprises 14 residues. V lost 1 base, J lost 6 bases, and 5 bases stayed unmatched. Profiling relied on immunoSEQ multiplex PCR, and the TCRdb table lists in-frame clones only, not all of them. The data show roughly 120,000 clones, about four fifths seen once. Described time point: baseline pretreatment blood. As to treatment: 15 Gy SBRT to primary tumor, nephrectomy 4 weeks later. Blood was sampled at baseline, 2 weeks and 4 weeks after SBRT. This renal cell carcinoma was of the clear cell type. The sample here was blood, taken from a patient whose treatment included radiotherapy and nephrectomy. The rearrangement joins TRBV27 to TRBJ2-7; 8 nucleotides match TRBD1. This sequence was found in a woman aged 55-75 years with renal cell carcinoma. CDR3 sequence: CASSLWTGNPEQYF. The CDR3 nucleotides read TGTGCCAGCAGTTTATGGACAGGGAATCCCGAGCAGTACTTC.